The rows below give T cell receptor beta chains drawn from one sample of a study of blood T cell repertoires in COVID-19. Assay: immunoSEQ multiplex PCR; the TCRdb copy retains only in-frame clones and omits some. Among roughly 140,000 clones listed, roughly four fifths were seen once. The sample comprised PBMCs or T cells enriched from blood (not recorded which). Receptors originate from a woman aged 18-30 years who had been exposed to COVID-19. Each CDR3 is given with its conserved first and last residue. A D gene is named only where the DNA matches it firmly. The size entry is marked missing in some rows and otherwise reads once, few, many or a size class.

J: TRBJ2-5; V: TRBV7-6; length: 13; D: .; size: .; DNA: TGTGCCAGCAGCTTAAGCTCGGGGGAGACCCAGTACTTC; CDR3: CASSLSSGETQYF
J: TRBJ1-2; V: TRBV18; length: 18; D: .; size: .; DNA: TGTGCCAGCTCACTTTCGGTCCGTGGGCAGCTGCTATCCGATGGCTACACCTTC; CDR3: CASSLSVRGQLLSDGYTF
J: TRBJ2-7; V: TRBV6-5; length: 13; D: .; size: .; DNA: TGTGCCAGCAGTTACAGGGAGAACTACGAGCAGTACTTC; CDR3: CASSYRENYEQYF
J: TRBJ2-1; V: TRBV25-1; length: 16; D: TRBD2; size: .; DNA: TGTGCCAGCAGTGCCTCAGCGGGGATGGGTCATTACGAGCAGTTCTTC; CDR3: CASSASAGMGHYEQFF
J: TRBJ1-1; V: TRBV28; length: 14; D: .; size: .; DNA: TGTGCCACCGGCCCCATCAGGGAAAAAACTGAAGCTTTCTTT; CDR3: CATGPIREKTEAFF
J: TRBJ2-1; V: TRBV19; length: 15; D: TRBD2; size: .; DNA: TGTGCCAGTAGTCCGGGACTAGCGGGAGTAAATGAGCAGTTCTTC; CDR3: CASSPGLAGVNEQFF
J: TRBJ2-4; V: TRBV5-1; length: 15; D: TRBD2; size: .; DNA: TGCGCCAGCAGCTTGGATGGTAGCGGGAGTTACATTCAGTACTTC; CDR3: CASSLDGSGSYIQYF
J: TRBJ1-2; V: TRBV7-2; length: 15; D: .; size: .; DNA: TGTGCCAGCAGCCCCCATGGGGGCACTAACTATGGCTACACCTTC; CDR3: CASSPHGGTNYGYTF
J: TRBJ1-5; V: TRBV27; length: 16; D: .; size: .; DNA: TGTGCCAGCCGAGATGGGGGGGGTAGAAGCAATCAGCCCCAGCATTTT; CDR3: CASRDGGGRSNQPQHF
J: TRBJ1-1; V: TRBV6-5; length: 13; D: .; size: .; DNA: TGTGCCAGCAGTTATGTGGCGAACACTGAAGCTTTCTTT; CDR3: CASSYVANTEAFF
J: TRBJ1-2; V: TRBV10-2; length: 15; D: TRBD1; size: .; DNA: TGCGCCAGCAGTGAAAGGACAGGGGGCCGGCGAGGCTACACCTTC; CDR3: CASSERTGGRRGYTF
J: TRBJ1-2; V: TRBV14; length: 14; D: .; size: .; DNA: TGTGCCAGCAGTACTAAGCGGAATCCCTATGGCTACACCTTC; CDR3: CASSTKRNPYGYTF
J: TRBJ2-1; V: TRBV24-1; length: 13; D: .; size: .; DNA: TGTGCCACCAGTGATTGGGAGAGCAATGAGCAGTTCTTC; CDR3: CATSDWESNEQFF
J: TRBJ1-1; V: TRBV11-2; length: 15; D: TRBD1; size: .; DNA: TGTGCCAGCAGCCCGAGGACAGGGTGGAACACTGAAGCTTTCTTT; CDR3: CASSPRTGWNTEAFF
J: TRBJ2-7; V: TRBV5-4; length: 13; D: .; size: .; DNA: TGTGCCAGCAGCTTGGTGACAGCGCAGGAGCAGTACTTC; CDR3: CASSLVTAQEQYF
J: TRBJ1-2; V: TRBV6-5; length: 13; D: TRBD1; size: .; DNA: TGTGCCAGCAGCCTTGACAGGGGCTATGGCTACACCTTC; CDR3: CASSLDRGYGYTF
J: TRBJ2-2; V: TRBV18; length: 13; D: .; size: .; DNA: TGTGCCAGCTCACCCAGGGAGGCCGGGGAGCTGTTTTTT; CDR3: CASSPREAGELFF
J: TRBJ2-1; V: TRBV11-3; length: 14; D: .; size: .; DNA: TGTGCCAGCAGCTTAAGGAGTTCCGGGTGGGAGCAGTTCTTC; CDR3: CASSLRSSGWEQFF
J: TRBJ2-2; V: TRBV7-9; length: 15; D: .; size: .; DNA: TGTGCCAGCAGCCTCCTAGCGCTTAACACCGGGGAGCTGTTTTTT; CDR3: CASSLLALNTGELFF
J: TRBJ1-2; V: TRBV2; length: 13; D: .; size: .; DNA: TGTGCCAGCAGGGGGAGAGGGCTCTATGGCTACACCTTC; CDR3: CASRGRGLYGYTF
J: TRBJ2-2; V: TRBV4-2; length: 14; D: .; size: once; DNA: TGTGCCAGCAGCCAATCCAAGAACACCGGGGAGCTGTTTTTT; CDR3: CASSQSKNTGELFF
J: TRBJ1-2; V: TRBV28; length: 14; D: .; size: few; DNA: TGTGCCAGCAGTCCGCCTACCCTTGAGGGCGGCTACACCTTC; CDR3: CASSPPTLEGGYTF
J: TRBJ1-2; V: TRBV29-1; length: 14; D: TRBD1; size: once; DNA: TGCAGCGCCACAACCCGGACAGGGGGCGAGGGCTACACCTTC; CDR3: CSATTRTGGEGYTF
J: TRBJ1-2; V: TRBV30; length: 15; D: TRBD1; size: .; DNA: TGTGCCTGGAGTAGGTTCCAGGGGGAAGGGTATGGCTACACCTTC; CDR3: CAWSRFQGEGYGYTF
J: TRBJ1-2; V: TRBV2; length: 11; D: .; size: .; DNA: TGTGCCAGCAGTGAGTCGGTGGGCTACACCTTC; CDR3: CASSESVGYTF
J: TRBJ2-3; V: TRBV7-3; length: 13; D: .; size: .; DNA: TGTGCCAGCAGCCTAAAAGGGGCAGATACGCAGTATTTT; CDR3: CASSLKGADTQYF
J: TRBJ2-3; V: TRBV6-4; length: 15; D: TRBD2; size: once; DNA: TGTGCCAGCAGTGACTTAGCGGGACGTACAGATACGCAGTATTTT; CDR3: CASSDLAGRTDTQYF
J: TRBJ2-1; V: TRBV28; length: 15; D: .; size: .; DNA: TGTGCCAGCGGCCTTTCCTTTCGATGGTCAAATGAGCAGTTCTTC; CDR3: CASGLSFRWSNEQFF
J: TRBJ1-5; V: TRBV29-1; length: 16; D: TRBD1; size: .; DNA: TGCAGCGTTGAAGTTGGCGGGACAGGGTCGAATCAGCCCCAGCATTTT; CDR3: CSVEVGGTGSNQPQHF
J: TRBJ1-1; V: TRBV20-1; length: 12; D: .; size: .; DNA: TGCAGTGCTAGTGACACATACACTGAAGCTTTCTTT; CDR3: CSASDTYTEAFF
J: TRBJ1-1; V: TRBV12-5; length: 17; D: TRBD1; size: .; DNA: TGTGCTAGTGGTTTACCACTTCTGGCAGGGGGGAACACTGAAGCTTTCTTT; CDR3: CASGLPLLAGGNTEAFF
J: TRBJ1-1; V: TRBV19; length: 14; D: .; size: few; DNA: TGTGCCAGTAGTATAGGAGGGTCGTCCAGAGGAGCTTTCTTT; CDR3: CASSIGGSSRGAFF
J: TRBJ2-7; V: TRBV6-2/TRBV6-3; length: 13; D: .; size: .; DNA: TGTGCCAGCAGTGTCCGGGACAACTACGAGCAGTACTTC; CDR3: CASSVRDNYEQYF
J: TRBJ2-7; V: TRBV18; length: 13; D: TRBD1; size: .; DNA: TGTGCCAGCTCACCACGGGACAGCTACGAGCAGTACTTC; CDR3: CASSPRDSYEQYF
J: TRBJ1-2; V: TRBV11-1; length: 16; D: TRBD1; size: .; DNA: TGTGCCAGCAGCTTAGATTCCTGGGCAGGGGGCGATGGCTACACCTTC; CDR3: CASSLDSWAGGDGYTF
J: TRBJ2-3; V: TRBV7-2; length: 17; D: .; size: .; DNA: TGTGCCAGCAGCTTAGCGGGCCCAGGGACTAGCACAGATACGCAGTATTTT; CDR3: CASSLAGPGTSTDTQYF
J: TRBJ1-5; V: TRBV3-1/TRBV3-2; length: 15; D: TRBD1; size: once; DNA: TGTGCCAGCAGCCAGGATAACAGGGGATTCGGGTCCCAGCATTTT; CDR3: CASSQDNRGFGSQHF
J: TRBJ1-5; V: TRBV28; length: 15; D: TRBD1; size: .; DNA: TGTGCCAGCAGTTTAACAGGGGAGGTAGGTCAGCCCCAGCATTTT; CDR3: CASSLTGEVGQPQHF
J: TRBJ2-3; V: TRBV21-1; length: 16; D: .; size: .; DNA: TGTGCCAGCAGCAAAGGGGGCGGGGGCGCGACAGATACGCAGTATTTT; CDR3: CASSKGGGGATDTQYF
J: TRBJ1-1; V: TRBV18; length: 15; D: .; size: .; DNA: TGTGCCAGCTCACCACGAAGCGAGGTGAACACTGAAGCTTTCTTT; CDR3: CASSPRSEVNTEAFF